A selection of T cell receptor beta chains follows, all from one sample in a study of PD-1 blockade in classical Hodgkin lymphoma. Only in-frame clones appear in the TCRdb table, and some are missing; sequencing was by immunoSEQ multiplex PCR. The table lists 35,000 to 40,000 clones, approximately 86% of them singletons. The material sequenced was peripheral blood mononuclear cells (PBMCs), taken before the second cycle of nivolumab. These receptor sequences come from a human donor with classical Hodgkin lymphoma. CDR3s include the opening cysteine and the closing phenylalanine or tryptophan. The order of the fields is clone size, J gene, V gene, CDR3 protein. Clone size is not always given. Where it is, it says once, few, many or a class for expanded clones.

size: -; J: TRBJ1-4; V: TRBV2; CDR3: CASTTTTDRGRNEKLFF
size: -; J: TRBJ1-3; V: TRBV5-6; CDR3: CASSLQGYSGNTIYF
size: once; J: TRBJ2-2; V: TRBV5-6; CDR3: CASSLAIQSTGELFF
size: -; J: TRBJ2-7; V: TRBV5-5; CDR3: CASSSTTGRGLGEQYF
size: -; J: TRBJ1-1; V: TRBV7-8; CDR3: CASSLVGGLNTEAFF
size: -; J: TRBJ1-1; V: TRBV5-1; CDR3: CASSWDGQNTEAFF
size: -; J: TRBJ2-5; V: TRBV12-5; CDR3: CASGRDSQETQYF
size: -; J: TRBJ2-5; V: TRBV2; CDR3: CASSEGQGWKETQYF
size: -; J: TRBJ1-1; V: TRBV20-1; CDR3: CSASTALEAFF
size: -; J: TRBJ1-1; V: TRBV28; CDR3: CASSFPDRVGIEAFF
size: -; J: TRBJ1-6; V: TRBV30; CDR3: CAWSVSHVGRGARSPLHF
size: -; J: TRBJ1-4; V: TRBV5-1; CDR3: CASSLDGATNEKLFF
size: medium-sized; J: TRBJ1-5; V: TRBV2; CDR3: CASSETDARSASNQPQHF
size: -; J: TRBJ1-4; V: TRBV9; CDR3: CASSASLESNEKLFF
size: once; J: TRBJ1-4; V: TRBV15; CDR3: CATGGRGEKLFF